This T cell receptor (beta chain) was profiled in a study of shared clonotypes between healthy human individuals. General study points: Naive subsets typically showed greater estimated richness than memory subsets.

About this clone itself: Its antigen is undetermined.

The repertoire was sequenced with immunoSEQ multiplex PCR; TCRdb's copy has only in-frame clones and lacks some. The sample has 800,000 to 1,200,000 clones; approximately 80% are singletons. V gave up 0 bases and J gave up 3 bases, with 8 bases separating them. Germline V gives CDR1 ENHRY, CDR2 SYGVKD. The CDR3 sequence is 14 residues long. This chain joins TRBV10-3 and TRBJ1-1, with D perhaps TRBD1 (5 bases). This clonotype was sampled from a man younger than 35 in good health. Some clones in this sample may be carry-over from other donors' samples. Sequenced: memory CD4+ T cells from PBMCs. The subset: CD45RA-negative fraction. CDR3 nucleotides: TGTGCCATCAGTGAGTCAGGGGCCGACACTGAAGCTTTCTTT. Its translation is CAISESGADTEAFF.